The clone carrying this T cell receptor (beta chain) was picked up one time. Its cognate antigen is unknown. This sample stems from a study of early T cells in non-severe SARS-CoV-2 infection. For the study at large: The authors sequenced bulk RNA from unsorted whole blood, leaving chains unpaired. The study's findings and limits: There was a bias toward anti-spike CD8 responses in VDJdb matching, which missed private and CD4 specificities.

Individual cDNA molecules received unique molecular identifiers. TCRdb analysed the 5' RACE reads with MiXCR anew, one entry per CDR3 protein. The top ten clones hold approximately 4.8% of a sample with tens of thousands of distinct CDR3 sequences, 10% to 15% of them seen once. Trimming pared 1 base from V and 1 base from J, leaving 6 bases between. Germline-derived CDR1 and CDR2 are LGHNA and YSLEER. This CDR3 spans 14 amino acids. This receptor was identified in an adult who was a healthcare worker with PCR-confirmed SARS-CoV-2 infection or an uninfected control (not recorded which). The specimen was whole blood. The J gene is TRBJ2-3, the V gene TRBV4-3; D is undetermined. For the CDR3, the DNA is TGCGCCAGCAGCCAAGTCGTGGGCACAGATACGCAGTATTTT. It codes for CASSQVVGTDTQYF.